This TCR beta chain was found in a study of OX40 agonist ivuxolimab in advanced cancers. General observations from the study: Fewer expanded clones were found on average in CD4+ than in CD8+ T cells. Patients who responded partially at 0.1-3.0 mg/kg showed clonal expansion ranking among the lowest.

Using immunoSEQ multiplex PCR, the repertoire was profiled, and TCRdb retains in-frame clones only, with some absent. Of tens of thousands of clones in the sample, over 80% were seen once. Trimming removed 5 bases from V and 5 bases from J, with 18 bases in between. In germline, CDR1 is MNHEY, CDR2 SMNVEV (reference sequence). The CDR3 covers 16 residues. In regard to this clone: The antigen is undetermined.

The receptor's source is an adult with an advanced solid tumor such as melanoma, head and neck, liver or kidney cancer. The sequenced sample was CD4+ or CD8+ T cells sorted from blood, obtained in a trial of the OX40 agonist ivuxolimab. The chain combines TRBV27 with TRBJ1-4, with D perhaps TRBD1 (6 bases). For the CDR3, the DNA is TGTGCCAGCAGTCTTACAGGGCTAGGACAAAATGAAAAACTGTTTTTT. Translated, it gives CASSLTGLGQNEKLFF.